Listed below are T cell receptor beta chains from one sample, sequenced in a study of cytomegalovirus exposure and HLA in healthy donors. Generated by immunoSEQ multiplex PCR, the TCRdb table keeps only in-frame clones and is missing some. The sample consists of a few hundred thousand clones, roughly 85% of them appearing once. The source material was PBMCs. The receptors come from a woman aged 18-35 years in good health and CMV-seronegative. CDR3s include the opening cysteine and the closing phenylalanine or tryptophan. The D gene is left open where the match is weak. Clone size is not always given. Where it is, it says once, few, many or a class for expanded clones.

v_call	cdr3_length	clone_size	d_call	j_call	cdr3_nt	cdr3_aa
TRBV5-4	17	.	TRBD2	TRBJ2-2	TGTGCCAGCAGCTTTTGGTCGTTGGCGGGAGCCACCGGGGAGCTGTTTTTT	CASSFWSLAGATGELFF
TRBV11-2	15	.	TRBD2	TRBJ2-1	TGTGCCAGCAGCTTAGAAGTCGGGAGGGCATATGAGCAGTTCTTC	CASSLEVGRAYEQFF
TRBV4-1	14	.	.	TRBJ1-1	TGCGCCAGCAGCCAACATAGCGTGAGAACTGAAGCTTTCTTT	CASSQHSVRTEAFF
TRBV18	14	.	.	TRBJ2-7	TGTGCCAGCTCACCCCTGACAGGAACCAACGAGCAGTACTTC	CASSPLTGTNEQYF
TRBV7-9	12	.	.	TRBJ2-7	TGTGCCAGCAGCGGAGGGAGCTACGAGCAGTACTTC	CASSGGSYEQYF
TRBV7-2	16	.	.	TRBJ2-2	TGTGCCAGCAGTCCGAAGATTATTATAGATACCGGGGAGCTGTTTTTT	CASSPKIIIDTGELFF
TRBV7-6	15	.	.	TRBJ2-7	TGTGCCAGCAGCTTAGCGCCTGGGGCGGTCTACGAGCAGTACTTC	CASSLAPGAVYEQYF
TRBV29-1	13	.	.	TRBJ1-2	TGCAGCGTTGAAGACCAGGCGATCTATGGCTACACCTTC	CSVEDQAIYGYTF
TRBV18	15	.	.	TRBJ2-2	TGTGCCAGCTCAGGTACGACACCGAACACCGGGGAGCTGTTTTTT	CASSGTTPNTGELFF
TRBV29-1	12	.	.	TRBJ2-7	TGCAGCGTTCTTACAGGAGCCTACGAGCAGTACTTC	CSVLTGAYEQYF
TRBV27	16	.	TRBD2	TRBJ2-7	TGTGCCAGCAGTCCATCGAGCGGGGAAAGCTCCTACGAGCAGTACTTC	CASSPSSGESSYEQYF
TRBV6-1	15	.	TRBD1	TRBJ1-1	TGTGCCAGCAGAGCGGACAGGTGGGGAACACTAGGAGCTTTCTTT	CASRADRWGTLGAFF
TRBV6-5	15	.	TRBD1	TRBJ2-2	TGTGCCAGCAGTTGGGACAGGGAAGGCACCGGGGAGCTGTTTTTT	CASSWDREGTGELFF
TRBV5-4	17	.	TRBD1	TRBJ2-6	TGTGCCAGCAGCAGGGGGGACAGGGGTACCGGGGCCAACGTCCTGACTTTC	CASSRGDRGTGANVLTF
TRBV9	13	.	TRBD1	TRBJ2-1	TGTGCCAGCAGCGTAGTTCTCGGACAGGGAAAGTTCTTC	CASSVVLGQGKFF
TRBV11-3	13	few	.	TRBJ1-2	TGTGCCAGCAGCTTAGCACAGGGCTATGGCTACACCTTC	CASSLAQGYGYTF
TRBV6-1	15	few	.	TRBJ1-3	TGTGCCAGCAGTGAAGCGCTTCAGTCTGGAAACACCATATATTTT	CASSEALQSGNTIYF
TRBV11-2	12	.	.	TRBJ2-7	TGTGCCAGCAGCCTGAGCTCCTACGAGCAGTACTTC	CASSLSSYEQYF
TRBV6-5	15	.	TRBD2	TRBJ2-1	TGTGCCAGCAGCCTAGCGGGAGGGCCTTGGAATGAGCAGTTCTTC	CASSLAGGPWNEQFF
TRBV4-2	14	.	TRBD1	TRBJ1-2	TGTGCCAGCGGTTTAGGAGGGACAGCCCTGGACTACACCTTC	CASGLGGTALDYTF
TRBV2	14	.	.	TRBJ1-1	TGTGCCAGCAGTGACAACAGGGCGAACACTGAAGCTTTCTTT	CASSDNRANTEAFF
TRBV5-4	14	.	TRBD1	TRBJ1-1	TGTGCCAGCAGGGCAACAGGGGGGAACACTGAAGCTTTCTTT	CASRATGGNTEAFF
TRBV7-8	16	.	TRBD1	TRBJ2-1	TGTGCCAGCAGCTCCAATACAGGGGATTCCTACAATGAGCAGTTCTTC	CASSSNTGDSYNEQFF
TRBV14	15	once	TRBD2	TRBJ2-3	TGTGCCAGCAGTCCCCTAGCGGGGGTCACAGATACGCAGTATTTT	CASSPLAGVTDTQYF
TRBV27	16	.	TRBD2	TRBJ2-7	TGTGCCAGCAGTTTATCCCCTAGCGGGCTCTCCTACGAGCAGTACTTC	CASSLSPSGLSYEQYF
TRBV29-1	12	once	TRBD1	TRBJ1-1	TGCAGCGTTGTTCGGCAGGGGGCTGAAGCTTTCTTT	CSVVRQGAEAFF
TRBV6-5	15	.	TRBD2	TRBJ2-2	TGTGCCAGCAGTAGACTTAGCGGGAGCGCCGGGGAGCTGTTTTTT	CASSRLSGSAGELFF
TRBV6-1	14	.	.	TRBJ2-3	TGTGCCAGCACAACAGCAGGAGGTACAGATACGCAGTATTTT	CASTTAGGTDTQYF
TRBV7-9	12	.	.	TRBJ1-1	TGTGCCAGCAGCCGGTGGGGCGCTGAAGCTTTCTTT	CASSRWGAEAFF
TRBV6-4	15	.	TRBD2	TRBJ2-3	TGTGCCAGCAGTTTTACTAGCGGCAGCACAGATACGCAGTATTTT	CASSFTSGSTDTQYF
TRBV5-8	13	.	TRBD1	TRBJ1-1	TGTGCCAGCAGCTTGGAGGGGGCCACTGAAGCTTTCTTT	CASSLEGATEAFF
TRBV29-1	13	.	.	TRBJ2-3	TGCAGCGTGCTAAGGGGGCGGGGAGATACGCAGTATTTT	CSVLRGRGDTQYF
TRBV4-3	16	.	TRBD1	TRBJ1-5	TGCGCCAGCAGCCAAGGGGTGACAGGGGCCAATCAGCCCCAGCATTTT	CASSQGVTGANQPQHF
TRBV10-2	16	.	.	TRBJ2-2	TGCGCCAGCAGTGTAGGGGCAGACCGAAGAACCGGGGAGCTGTTTTTT	CASSVGADRRTGELFF
TRBV28	15	.	TRBD1	TRBJ2-7	TGTGCCAGCAGTTCCCCGGGACAGGGGGCAGGTGAGCAGTACTTC	CASSSPGQGAGEQYF
TRBV6-5	16	.	TRBD2	TRBJ2-7	TGTGCCAGCAGTTACCTATCTAGCGGGGGCCCCTACGAGCAGTACTTC	CASSYLSSGGPYEQYF
TRBV18	16	.	.	TRBJ2-7	TGTGCCAGCTCACCACCCACGACAGTCAGGGGATACGAGCAGTACTTC	CASSPPTTVRGYEQYF
TRBV9	14	.	.	TRBJ2-2	TGTGCCAGCAGCGAAAATACAAACACCGGGGAGCTGTTTTTT	CASSENTNTGELFF
TRBV29-1	14	.	.	TRBJ2-1	TGCAGCGTTGAAACCAGCGTCTCCTACAATGAGCAGTTCTTC	CSVETSVSYNEQFF
TRBV5-4	15	.	.	TRBJ2-6	TGTGCCAGCAGCTTGGATCACTCTGGGGCCAACGTCCTGACTTTC	CASSLDHSGANVLTF
TRBV5-4	15	.	.	TRBJ1-4	TGTGCCAGCAGCTTGGGGTGGAGCCCGGGTGAAAAACTGTTTTTT	CASSLGWSPGEKLFF
TRBV19	18	.	TRBD2	TRBJ2-1	TGTGCCAGTAGTATGGCTAGCGGGAGGGCCAAGGGTGGTAATGAGCAGTTCTTC	CASSMASGRAKGGNEQFF
TRBV19	12	.	.	TRBJ1-5	TGTGCCAGTTCCGGGGGGAATCAGCCCCAGCATTTT	CASSGGNQPQHF
TRBV5-3	18	.	TRBD1	TRBJ1-5	TGTGCCAGAAGCCCAGTTACAGGGGCTGCCTATAGCAATCAGCCCCAGCATTTT	CARSPVTGAAYSNQPQHF
TRBV7-3	15	.	.	TRBJ2-7	TGTGCCAGCAGCTTAACTGTCGGGAGCTCCTACGAGCAGTACTTC	CASSLTVGSSYEQYF
TRBV10-3	14	.	.	TRBJ2-7	TGTGCCATTAATTTCGCGGGACCTGGATACGAGCAGTACTTC	CAINFAGPGYEQYF
TRBV4-2	17	.	TRBD1	TRBJ2-2	TGTGCCAGCAGCCAAGACCCCGGGACAGGGGACACCGGGGAGCTGTTTTTT	CASSQDPGTGDTGELFF
TRBV6-1	15	.	TRBD1	TRBJ2-7	TGTGCCAGTTGCTTTGGACAGGGGGCTTGGTACGAGCAGTACTTC	CASCFGQGAWYEQYF
TRBV4-1	18	.	.	TRBJ2-7	TGCGCCAGCAGCCTTCTCGCCGGCTCAGGCGGGGATCGGTACGAGCAGTACTTC	CASSLLAGSGGDRYEQYF
TRBV6-5	14	.	.	TRBJ1-4	TGTGCCAGCAGTTACGGGGGGACTAATGAAAAACTGTTTTTT	CASSYGGTNEKLFF